A selection of T cell receptor beta chains follows, all from one sample in a study of blood T cell repertoires in COVID-19. This table comes from immunoSEQ multiplex PCR, and its TCRdb copy is limited to in-frame clones, with some not included. The sample has some 250,000 clones; 75% to 90% are singletons. Sequenced input: peripheral blood. The receptors come from a middle-aged man with acute or convalescent COVID-19. Both conserved end residues are part of each CDR3. Each record gives: clone size, V gene, D gene, J gene, CDR3 DNA, CDR3 protein. D genes are given only for firm matches. Size tells how often a clone was seen (once, few, many) or the class of an expanded clone, and some rows leave it out.

-,TRBV7-9,-,TRBJ1-1,TGTGCCAGCAGCTTAACTCGTGAAGCTTTCTTT,CASSLTREAFF
-,TRBV7-8,-,TRBJ2-5,TGTGCCAGCAGCTTAGGACAGGCCAAAGAGACCCAGTACTTC,CASSLGQAKETQYF
-,TRBV5-6,-,TRBJ1-2,TGTGCCAGCAGCTTGGGACAGGTCTATGGCTACACCTTC,CASSLGQVYGYTF
-,TRBV6-5,-,TRBJ2-5,TGTGCCAGCAGTTATAGGCAGGAACAAGAGACCCAGTACTTC,CASSYRQEQETQYF
-,TRBV19,TRBD1,TRBJ2-2,TGTGCCAGTAGTTTAGGACAGGGTTACACCGGGGAGCTGTTTTTT,CASSLGQGYTGELFF
-,TRBV6-5,-,TRBJ1-6,TGTGCCAGCATGCAGGGTACGGTGGTTCTTTCACCCCTCCACTTT,CASMQGTVVLSPLHF
once,TRBV27,TRBD1,TRBJ1-4,TGTGCCAGCAGTAGAGGGACAGGGGAAAAACTGTTTTTT,CASSRGTGEKLFF
-,TRBV2,-,TRBJ1-2,TGTGCCAGCAGTGAAGCGGCCAGAGGCTACACCTTC,CASSEAARGYTF
-,TRBV9,-,TRBJ2-3,TGTGCCAGCAGCGTAGAACTAGCTGAGACAGATACGCAGTATTTT,CASSVELAETDTQYF
-,TRBV12-3/TRBV12-4,TRBD1,TRBJ2-5,TGTGCCAGCAGTGAGGGGGCGCGGGAGACCCAGTACTTC,CASSEGARETQYF
-,TRBV7-2,TRBD2,TRBJ2-2,TGTGCCAGCAGCTTATTCGCGGGAGTCGGGGAGCTGTTTTTT,CASSLFAGVGELFF
-,TRBV3-1/TRBV3-2,TRBD1,TRBJ1-2,TGTGCCAGCAGCCTACAGGACAGGGCGAGCATCTATGGCTACACCTTC,CASSLQDRASIYGYTF
once,TRBV20-1,TRBD2,TRBJ2-1,TGCAGTGCTAGTTTCCCTCTAGCGGGAGGGGACAATGAGCAGTTCTTC,CSASFPLAGGDNEQFF
-,TRBV7-9,TRBD2,TRBJ2-1,TGTGCCAGCAGCTCGCCCGGGACTAGCGGGAGGTGGGTAGAGTTCTTC,CASSSPGTSGRWVEFF
-,TRBV7-6,TRBD2,TRBJ2-5,TGTGCCAGCAGCCCAGGGACTAGCGGGAGAGAGACCCAGTACTTC,CASSPGTSGRETQYF
-,TRBV7-2,-,TRBJ2-7,TGTGCCAGCAGCCCATTGGGCCAGGGCTCCTACGAGCAGTACTTC,CASSPLGQGSYEQYF
-,TRBV6-5,TRBD1,TRBJ1-6,TGTGCCAGCAGTTATGGGGTACAGGGGGGCGAGGCCCTCCACTTT,CASSYGVQGGEALHF
-,TRBV4-1,-,TRBJ2-5,TGCGCCAGGGAGCGGGCAGGAGAGACCCAGTACTTC,CARERAGETQYF
-,TRBV10-1,TRBD1,TRBJ1-1,TGCGCCAGCAGCAATAATGCCGGGACAGAAGATAACACTGAAGCTTTCTTT,CASSNNAGTEDNTEAFF
-,TRBV6-6,-,TRBJ2-2,TGTGCCAGCACCGACGTACAGGAGAACACCGGGGAGCTGTTTTTT,CASTDVQENTGELFF
-,TRBV14,-,TRBJ1-1,TGTGCCAGCAGCCCTCTAGGACAGCTGAACACTGAAGCTTTCTTT,CASSPLGQLNTEAFF
-,TRBV10-2,-,TRBJ1-1,TGCGCCAGCATCGGGAGCCGACCTGAAGCTTTCTTT,CASIGSRPEAFF
-,TRBV25-1,-,TRBJ2-7,TGTGCCAGCAGTGACTCGGGTGTAGCCCTATACCACGAGCAGTACTTC,CASSDSGVALYHEQYF
-,TRBV7-2,TRBD2,TRBJ2-1,TGTGCCAGCAGCTTATCAACGGGACTAGCAGACAATGAGCAGTTCTTC,CASSLSTGLADNEQFF
-,TRBV2,TRBD2,TRBJ2-3,TGTGGTGGACTAGCGGGAGGATACACAGATACGCAGTATTTT,CGGLAGGYTDTQYF
-,TRBV18,TRBD1,TRBJ1-2,TGTGCCAGCTCACCCACAGGGGGCAATTACTATGGCTACACCTTC,CASSPTGGNYYGYTF
-,TRBV18,-,TRBJ2-5,TGTGCCAGCTCACCCAGCGAGGGCCAAGAGACCCAGTACTTC,CASSPSEGQETQYF
-,TRBV18,TRBD1,TRBJ1-1,TGTGCCAGCTCACCAACAGGGACAGGGGCCCCGAACACTGAAGCTTTCTTT,CASSPTGTGAPNTEAFF
-,TRBV5-5,-,TRBJ2-7,TGTGCCAGCAGCTTGGACACGGGACTCCGGCGCCGAGAGCAGTACTTC,CASSLDTGLRRREQYF
-,TRBV28,-,TRBJ1-1,TGTGCCAGCAGTTTATTAACAGGGTCTAAATCTGAAGCTTTCTTT,CASSLLTGSKSEAFF
-,TRBV11-2,-,TRBJ2-2,TGTGCCAGCAGCTATAATAGCGGGAACACCGGGGAGCTGTTTTTT,CASSYNSGNTGELFF
-,TRBV27,TRBD1,TRBJ1-2,TGTGCCAGCAGTACGGTGGGGGGACAGGACTATGGCTACACCTTC,CASSTVGGQDYGYTF
-,TRBV7-9,-,TRBJ1-1,TGTGCCAGCAGCTTGAAAGCGAACACTGAAGCTTTCTTT,CASSLKANTEAFF
few,TRBV6-2/TRBV6-3,-,TRBJ2-2,TGTGCCAGCAGTGGGGCCCTGAACACCGGGGAGCTGTTTTTT,CASSGALNTGELFF
-,TRBV5-8,-,TRBJ2-1,TGTGCCAGCAGCCCTCGGGGGTGGCCGGGAAATGAGCAGTTCTTC,CASSPRGWPGNEQFF
-,TRBV5-1,TRBD2,TRBJ2-3,TGCGCCAGCAGCTTGGAGGGTACTAGCGGAAATACGCAGTATTTT,CASSLEGTSGNTQYF
-,TRBV6-5,-,TRBJ1-1,TGTGCCAGCAGGTCCCCCGGCGGGGGTACTGAAGCTTTCTTT,CASRSPGGGTEAFF
-,TRBV5-1,TRBD2,TRBJ2-7,TGCGCCAGCAGCCTGACTAGCGGGAGTACCTACGAGCAGTACTTC,CASSLTSGSTYEQYF
-,TRBV2,TRBD2,TRBJ2-7,TGTGCCAGCAGTGCAGCGGGAGGCTACGAGCAGTACTTC,CASSAAGGYEQYF
once,TRBV6-5,TRBD2,TRBJ2-5,TGTGCCAGCAGTTGGACTAGTCGGGAGACCCAGTACTTC,CASSWTSRETQYF
-,TRBV2,-,TRBJ2-5,TGTGCCAGCAGGACTGGCGGGGAGACCCAGTACTTC,CASRTGGETQYF
-,TRBV11-2,-,TRBJ1-2,TGTGCCAGCAGCTCTCCTGCGGCAGGGAATAACTATGGCTACACCTTC,CASSSPAAGNNYGYTF
-,TRBV9,TRBD2,TRBJ2-1,TGTGCCAGCAGCTTAGGGACTAGCGAATACAATGAGCAGTTCTTC,CASSLGTSEYNEQFF
-,TRBV7-2,-,TRBJ1-5,TGTGCCAGCAGCTCCCATGGGGGGGCTCTCGATCAGCCCCAGCATTTT,CASSSHGGALDQPQHF
-,TRBV29-1,TRBD1,TRBJ1-2,TGCAGCGTGGGGACAGGGGTCAACTATGGCTACACCTTC,CSVGTGVNYGYTF
-,TRBV7-8,-,TRBJ1-1,TGTGCCAGCAGCCTATACACTGAAGCTTTCTTT,CASSLYTEAFF
-,TRBV6-4,TRBD1,TRBJ2-7,TGTGCCAGCAGCGTGGACAGGGGTTCGTACGAGCAGTACTTC,CASSVDRGSYEQYF
few,TRBV30,-,TRBJ1-5,TGTGCCTGGGGACCCCCAGGCTTCAATCAGCCCCAGCATTTT,CAWGPPGFNQPQHF
few,TRBV6-2/TRBV6-3,-,TRBJ1-1,TGTGCCAGCAGTTACGGGGGAGGAGTAGCTTTCTTT,CASSYGGGVAFF
-,TRBV6-6,TRBD1,TRBJ2-2,TGTGCCAGCAGTTACTTTGGACAGGAGAACACCGGGGAGCTGTTTTTT,CASSYFGQENTGELFF
-,TRBV27,-,TRBJ2-6,TGTGCCAGCAGCCTTTCTGGGGCCAACGTCCTGACTTTC,CASSLSGANVLTF
once,TRBV7-2,TRBD1,TRBJ2-1,TGTGCCAGCAGCCCCCCCGGGACAGGGGGCAATGAGCAGTTCTTC,CASSPPGTGGNEQFF
-,TRBV6-2/TRBV6-3,-,TRBJ1-2,TGTGCCAGCAGTTACTTCAGACAGATAACTAACTATGGCTACACCTTC,CASSYFRQITNYGYTF
-,TRBV7-9,-,TRBJ1-2,TGTGCCAGCAGCTTAGACGCCCCGGAGGGCTACACCTTC,CASSLDAPEGYTF
-,TRBV10-3,-,TRBJ1-2,TGTGCCACCAGGGAAGGGGACTATGGCTACACCTTC,CATREGDYGYTF
-,TRBV13,TRBD2,TRBJ2-1,TGTGCCAGCAGCTCGTATAGCGGGGCCTACAATGAGCAGTTCTTC,CASSSYSGAYNEQFF
-,TRBV6-5,TRBD1,TRBJ2-2,TGTGCCAGCAGTTACCAGACAGGGATGAACACCGGGGAGCTGTTTTTT,CASSYQTGMNTGELFF
-,TRBV14,-,TRBJ1-2,TGTGCCAGCAGCCCCGGCGGGGTCGGAAATGGCTACACCTTC,CASSPGGVGNGYTF
-,TRBV5-6,TRBD1,TRBJ1-2,TGTGCCAGCAGCTTCGAGACAGGGGTAAATGGCTACACCTTC,CASSFETGVNGYTF
-,TRBV12-3/TRBV12-4,-,TRBJ1-1,TGTGCCAGCAATTTTGGACAGTTCACTGAAGCTTTCTTT,CASNFGQFTEAFF